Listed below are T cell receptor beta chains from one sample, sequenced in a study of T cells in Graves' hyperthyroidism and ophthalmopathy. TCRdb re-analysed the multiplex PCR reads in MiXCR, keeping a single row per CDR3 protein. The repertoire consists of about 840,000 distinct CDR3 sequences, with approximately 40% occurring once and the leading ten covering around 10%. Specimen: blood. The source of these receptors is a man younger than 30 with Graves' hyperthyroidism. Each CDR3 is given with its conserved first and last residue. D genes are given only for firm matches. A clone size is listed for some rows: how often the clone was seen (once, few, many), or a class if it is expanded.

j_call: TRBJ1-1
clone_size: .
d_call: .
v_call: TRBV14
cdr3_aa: CASSQDGGNRNTEAFF
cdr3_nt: TGTGCCAGCAGCCAAGATGGGGGGAATAGGAACACTGAAGCTTTCTTT

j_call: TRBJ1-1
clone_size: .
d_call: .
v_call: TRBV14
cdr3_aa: CASSRRIMNTEAFF
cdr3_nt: TGTGCCAGCAGCCGACGGATCATGAACACTGAAGCTTTCTTT

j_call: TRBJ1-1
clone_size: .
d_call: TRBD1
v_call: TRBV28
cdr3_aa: CASSSPGQGQKAFF
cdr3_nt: TGTGCCAGCAGCTCGCCGGGACAGGGGCAGAAAGCTTTCTTT

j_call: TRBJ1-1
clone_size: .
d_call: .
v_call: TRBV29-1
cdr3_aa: CSVRGEGEAFF
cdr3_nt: TGCAGCGTACGGGGGGAAGGTGAAGCTTTCTTT

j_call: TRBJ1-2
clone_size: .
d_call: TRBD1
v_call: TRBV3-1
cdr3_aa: CASSQDSTGNFYGYTF
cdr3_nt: TGTGCCAGCAGCCAAGATTCGACAGGGAACTTCTATGGCTACACCTTC

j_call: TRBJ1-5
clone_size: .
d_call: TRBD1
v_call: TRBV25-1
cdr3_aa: CASSEPGGKSVQPQHF
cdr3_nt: TGTGCCAGCAGTGAACCAGGGGGCAAGAGTGTACAGCCCCAGCATTTT

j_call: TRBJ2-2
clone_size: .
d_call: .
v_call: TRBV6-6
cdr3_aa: CASSDEFTGELFF
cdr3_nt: TGTGCCAGCAGTGATGAGTTCACCGGGGAGCTGTTTTTT

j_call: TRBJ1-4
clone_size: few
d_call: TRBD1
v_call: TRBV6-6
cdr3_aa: CASSSDRGVELFF
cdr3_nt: TGTGCCAGCAGTTCCGACAGGGGGGTGGAACTGTTTTTT

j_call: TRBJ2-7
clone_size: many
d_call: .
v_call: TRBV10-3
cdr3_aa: CAISELGAKGLDEQYF
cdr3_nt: TGTGCCATCAGTGAGTTGGGGGCCAAGGGCCTGGACGAGCAGTACTTC

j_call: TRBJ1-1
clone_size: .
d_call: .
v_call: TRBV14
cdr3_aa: CASSQDWLTEAFF
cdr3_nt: TGTGCCAGCAGCCAAGATTGGCTGACTGAAGCTTTCTTT

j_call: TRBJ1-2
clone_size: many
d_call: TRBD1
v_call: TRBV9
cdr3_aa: CASSVDPGGNYGYTF
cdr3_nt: TGTGCCAGCAGCGTAGATCCAGGGGGCAACTATGGCTACACCTTC

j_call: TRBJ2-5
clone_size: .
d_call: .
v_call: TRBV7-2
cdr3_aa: CASSPLIGGETQYF
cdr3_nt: TGTGCCAGCAGCCCCCTGATTGGCGGGGAGACCCAGTACTTC

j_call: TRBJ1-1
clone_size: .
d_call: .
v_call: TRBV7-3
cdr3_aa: CASSLPIVRRNTEAFF
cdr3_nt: TGTGCCAGCAGCTTGCCGATTGTCAGGAGGAACACTGAAGCTTTCTTT

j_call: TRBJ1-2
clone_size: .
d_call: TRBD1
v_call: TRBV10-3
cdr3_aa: CASSYVTGTGSFGYTF
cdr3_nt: TGTGCCAGCAGTTACGTAACCGGGACAGGCTCGTTTGGCTACACCTTC

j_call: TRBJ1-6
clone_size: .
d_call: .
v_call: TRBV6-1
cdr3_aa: CASSPMGTRGAPLHF
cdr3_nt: TGTGCCAGCAGCCCCATGGGAACGCGGGGGGCACCCCTCCACTTT

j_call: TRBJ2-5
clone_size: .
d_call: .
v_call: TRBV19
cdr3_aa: CASSLTARGETQYF
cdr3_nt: TGTGCCAGTAGTCTCACCGCCAGGGGAGAGACCCAGTACTTC

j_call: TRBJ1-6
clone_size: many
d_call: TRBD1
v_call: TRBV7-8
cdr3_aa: CASSPGGTGFSPLHF
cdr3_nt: TGTGCCAGCAGCCCTGGAGGGACAGGGTTTTCACCCCTCCACTTT

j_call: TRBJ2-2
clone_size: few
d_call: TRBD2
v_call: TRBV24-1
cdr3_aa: CATSDLIAGIGAGELFF
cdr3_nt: TGTGCCACCAGTGATTTGATAGCGGGTATAGGAGCCGGGGAGCTGTTTTTT

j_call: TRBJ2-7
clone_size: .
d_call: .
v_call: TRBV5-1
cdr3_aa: CASSVSETEDEQYF
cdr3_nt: TGCGCCAGCAGCGTATCCGAGACAGAGGACGAGCAGTACTTC

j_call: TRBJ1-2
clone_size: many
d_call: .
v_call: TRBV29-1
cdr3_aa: CSAAGDYGYTF
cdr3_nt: TGCAGCGCCGCAGGGGACTATGGCTACACCTTC

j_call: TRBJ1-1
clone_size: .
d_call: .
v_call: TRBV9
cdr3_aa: CASRPSRGGTEAFF
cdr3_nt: TGTGCCAGCAGGCCAAGCAGGGGTGGGACTGAAGCTTTCTTT

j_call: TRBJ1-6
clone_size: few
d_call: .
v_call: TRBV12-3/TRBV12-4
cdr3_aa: CASSFSGGYNSPLHF
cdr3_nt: TGTGCCAGCAGTTTCTCGGGAGGGTATAATTCACCCCTCCACTTT

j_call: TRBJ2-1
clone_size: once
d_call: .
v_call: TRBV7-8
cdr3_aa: CASSQVWGSYEQFF
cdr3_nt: TGCGCCAGCAGCCAAGTTTGGGGTAGCTACGAGCAGTTCTTC

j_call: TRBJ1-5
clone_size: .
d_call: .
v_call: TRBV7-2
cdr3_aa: CASSQEEGRNQPQHF
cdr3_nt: TGTGCCAGCAGCCAAGAGGAGGGGCGGAATCAGCCCCAGCATTTT

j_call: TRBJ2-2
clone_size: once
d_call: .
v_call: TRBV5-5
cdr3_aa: CASSLEGRTGNTGELFF
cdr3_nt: TGCGCCAGCAGCTTGGAAGGTCGGACGGGGAACACCGGGGAGCTGTTTTTT

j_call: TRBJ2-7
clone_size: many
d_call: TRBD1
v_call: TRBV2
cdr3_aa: CASTPGQAYEQYF
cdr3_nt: TGTGCCAGCACCCCGGGACAGGCCTACGAGCAGTACTTC

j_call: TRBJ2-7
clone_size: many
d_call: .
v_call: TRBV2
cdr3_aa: CASAPGPLWDEQYF
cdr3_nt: TGTGCCAGCGCTCCGGGACCGCTTTGGGACGAGCAGTACTTC

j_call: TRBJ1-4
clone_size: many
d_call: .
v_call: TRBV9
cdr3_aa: CASSVRVSGEKLFF
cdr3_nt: TGTGCCAGCAGCGTCAGGGTCAGTGGGGAAAAACTGTTTTTT

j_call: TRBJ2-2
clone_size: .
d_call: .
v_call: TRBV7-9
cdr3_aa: CASSLRVGTGELFF
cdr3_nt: TGTGCCAGCAGCCTGCGCGTCGGGACCGGGGAGCTGTTTTTT

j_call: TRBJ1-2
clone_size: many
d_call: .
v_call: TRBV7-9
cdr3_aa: CASSLGGQDGYTF
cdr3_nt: TGTGCCAGCAGCTTGGGGGGGCAGGATGGCTACACCTTC

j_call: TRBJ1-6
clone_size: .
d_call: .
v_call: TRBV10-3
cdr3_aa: CASSSKGPRDSPLHF
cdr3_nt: TGTGCCAGCAGCTCGAAGGGTCCACGGGATTCACCCCTCCACTTT

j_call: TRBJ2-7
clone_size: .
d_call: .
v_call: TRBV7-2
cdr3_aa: CARGVQRPYEQYF
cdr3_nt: TGTGCTAGAGGGGTACAGAGGCCCTACGAGCAGTACTTC

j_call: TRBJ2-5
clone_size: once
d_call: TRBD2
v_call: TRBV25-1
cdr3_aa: CARGQAGEGAETQYF
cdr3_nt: TGTGCCAGGGGTCAAGCGGGAGAGGGAGCAGAGACCCAGTACTTC

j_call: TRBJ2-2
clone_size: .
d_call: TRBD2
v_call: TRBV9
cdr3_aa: CASSQDGRAGGELFF
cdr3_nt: TGTGCCAGCAGCCAAGACGGGAGGGCCGGCGGGGAGCTGTTTTTT

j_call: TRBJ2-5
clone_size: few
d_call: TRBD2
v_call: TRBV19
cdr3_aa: CASRSSGGAPGGTQYF
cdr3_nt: TGTGCCAGTAGGAGTAGCGGGGGGGCTCCCGGCGGGACCCAGTACTTC

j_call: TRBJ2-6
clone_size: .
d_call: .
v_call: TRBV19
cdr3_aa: CASSIVGTGANVLTF
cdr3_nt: TGTGCCAGTAGTATAGTGGGGACTGGGGCCAACGTCCTGACTTTC

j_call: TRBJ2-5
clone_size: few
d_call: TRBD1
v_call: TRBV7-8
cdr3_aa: CASSSVPGQGSETQYF
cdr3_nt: TGTGCCAGCAGCTCAGTTCCGGGACAGGGATCAGAGACCCAGTACTTC

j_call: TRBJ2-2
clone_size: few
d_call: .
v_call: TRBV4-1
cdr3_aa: CASSQVGRLAGELFF
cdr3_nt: TGTGCCAGCAGCCAAGTAGGGAGGCTAGCCGGGGAGCTGTTTTTT

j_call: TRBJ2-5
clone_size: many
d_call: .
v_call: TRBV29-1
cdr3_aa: CSLEETQYF
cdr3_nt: TGCAGCCTTGAAGAGACCCAGTACTTC

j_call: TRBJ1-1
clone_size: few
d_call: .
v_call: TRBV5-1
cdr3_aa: CASSRWDTNTEAFF
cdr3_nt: TGCGCCAGCAGCCGCTGGGACACGAACACTGAAGCTTTCTTT

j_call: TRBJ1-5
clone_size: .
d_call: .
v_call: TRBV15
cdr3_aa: CATSRDQGREHF
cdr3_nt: TGTGCCACCAGCAGAGATCAGGGGCGCGAGCATTTT

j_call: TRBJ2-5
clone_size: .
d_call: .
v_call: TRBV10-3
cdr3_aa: CAISGDDKGDQETQYF
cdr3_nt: TGTGCCATCAGTGGGGACGACAAGGGGGACCAAGAGACCCAGTACTTC

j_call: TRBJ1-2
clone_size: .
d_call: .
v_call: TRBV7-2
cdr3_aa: CASSSVSGSDTF
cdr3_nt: TGTGCCAGCAGCTCAGTATCGGGGAGCGACACCTTC

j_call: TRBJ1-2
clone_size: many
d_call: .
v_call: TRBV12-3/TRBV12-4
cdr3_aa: CASGDRDNYGYTF
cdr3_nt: TGTGCCAGCGGTGACCGGGACAACTATGGCTACACCTTC

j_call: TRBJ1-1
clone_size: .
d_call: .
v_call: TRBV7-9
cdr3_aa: CASSSPGQRPDEAFF
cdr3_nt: TGTGCCAGCAGCTCGCCGGGGCAGCGACCCGATGAAGCTTTCTTT

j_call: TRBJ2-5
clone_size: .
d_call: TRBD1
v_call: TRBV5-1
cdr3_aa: CASSRTGTEVETQYF
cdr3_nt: TGCGCCAGCAGCCGGACCGGGACAGAAGTTGAGACCCAGTACTTC

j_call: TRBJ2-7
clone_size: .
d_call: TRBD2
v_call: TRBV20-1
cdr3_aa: CSARNTGTSDEQYF
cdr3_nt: TGCAGTGCTAGAAACACCGGGACTAGCGACGAGCAGTACTTC

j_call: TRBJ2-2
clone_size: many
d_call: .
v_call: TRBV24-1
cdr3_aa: CATNRGGRDTGELFF
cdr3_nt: TGTGCCACCAATCGCGGCGGCCGTGACACCGGGGAGCTGTTTTTT

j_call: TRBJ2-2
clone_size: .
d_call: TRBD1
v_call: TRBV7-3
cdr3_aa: CASSQENRGGELFF
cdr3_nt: TGCGCCAGCAGCCAAGAAAACAGGGGAGGGGAGCTGTTTTTT

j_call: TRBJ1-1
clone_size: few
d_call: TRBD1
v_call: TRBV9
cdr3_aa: CASSPRGLGTEAFF
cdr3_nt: TGTGCCAGCAGCCCCAGGGGGCTTGGCACTGAAGCTTTCTTT

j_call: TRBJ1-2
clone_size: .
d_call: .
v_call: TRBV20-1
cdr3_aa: CSAAGVNYGYTF
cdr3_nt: TGCAGTGCTGCAGGAGTGAACTATGGCTACACCTTC

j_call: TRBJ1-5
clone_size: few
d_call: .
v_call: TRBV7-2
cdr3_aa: CASSQERGGNQPQHF
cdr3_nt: TGTGCCAGCAGCCAAGAGAGGGGCGGCAATCAGCCCCAGCATTTT